This TCR beta chain was observed in a study of shared clonotypes between healthy human individuals. V lost 8 bases, J lost 4 bases, and 15 bases stayed unmatched. The CDR3 contains 18 residues. CDR1 and CDR2 (germline): WSHSY, SAAADI. Clones were sequenced by immunoSEQ multiplex PCR, and TCRdb holds only the in-frame ones, with some missing. This table has some 1.5 million clones, 95% to 97% appearing once. The chain is built from TRBV10-2 and TRBJ2-3; TRBD2 matches 13 bases. The sequenced sample was naive CD4+ T cells sorted from blood. Noted subset: CD45RA+ positively selected. This sequence was found in a man between 25 and 39 years old in good health. CDR3 nucleotides: TGCGCCAGCCGAACCTTGACTACTAGCGGGAGGGTATCAGATACGCAGTATTTT. This encodes CASRTLTTSGRVSDTQYF.